This is a list of T cell receptor beta chains from one sample in a study of blood T cell repertoires in COVID-19. Sequencing used immunoSEQ multiplex PCR; TCRdb keeps in-frame clones, though not all of them. The sample contains about 390,000 clones, around 87% of which appear only once. What was sequenced was peripheral blood. Receptors were obtained from a woman aged 60 to 75 with COVID-19, enrolled during active disease. CDR3s include the opening cysteine and the closing phenylalanine or tryptophan. A D gene is named only where the DNA matches it firmly. Size is omitted from some rows. Given values are once, few, many or a class for expanded clones.

abundance,d_gene,v_gene,j_gene,CDR3aa,CDR3nt
once,NA,TRBV28,TRBJ2-7,CASSYLTYEQYF,TGTGCCAGCAGTTACCTAACCTACGAGCAGTACTTC
NA,TRBD2,TRBV28,TRBJ2-1,CASSGGGSYNEQFF,TGTGCCAGCAGTGGCGGGGGGTCCTACAATGAGCAGTTCTTC
NA,TRBD1,TRBV29-1,TRBJ1-5,CSVDQGGGGQPQHF,TGCAGCGTTGATCAGGGGGGCGGCGGTCAGCCCCAGCATTTT
NA,NA,TRBV3-1/TRBV3-2,TRBJ2-2,CASRLDVGELFF,TGTGCCAGCAGGCTAGACGTCGGGGAGCTGTTTTTT
NA,TRBD1,TRBV4-1,TRBJ1-1,CASSPRQGLGTEAFF,TGCGCCAGCAGCCCCCGACAGGGGTTAGGCACTGAAGCTTTCTTT
NA,TRBD1,TRBV3-1/TRBV3-2,TRBJ1-1,CASSSGQGRTEAFF,TGTGCCAGCAGCTCTGGACAGGGTAGGACTGAAGCTTTCTTT
NA,TRBD1,TRBV19,TRBJ1-2,CASRTGTGTRGYTF,TGTGCCAGTCGCACCGGGACAGGGACCCGGGGCTACACCTTC
NA,NA,TRBV3-1/TRBV3-2,TRBJ2-3,CASSGLPTDTQYF,TGTGCCAGCAGCGGCCTTCCCACAGATACGCAGTATTTT
NA,TRBD2,TRBV9,TRBJ2-5,CASSPGLAGRQMETQYF,TGTGCCAGCAGCCCAGGACTAGCGGGGAGGCAGATGGAGACCCAGTACTTC
NA,TRBD1,TRBV4-2,TRBJ2-5,CASSLQTGGLETQYF,TGTGCCAGCAGCCTCCAGACAGGGGGGCTCGAGACCCAGTACTTC
few,TRBD1,TRBV4-1,TRBJ2-7,CASSQDRNRGKNEQYF,TGCGCCAGCAGCCAAGATCGGAACAGGGGAAAGAACGAGCAGTACTTC
NA,NA,TRBV3-1/TRBV3-2,TRBJ1-2,CASSLTQNYGYTF,TGTGCCAGCAGCCTTACACAGAACTATGGCTACACCTTC
NA,TRBD1,TRBV4-1,TRBJ1-1,CASSQDPPGGNTEAFF,TGCGCCAGCAGCCAAGATCCACCAGGGGGGAACACTGAAGCTTTCTTT
NA,TRBD1,TRBV5-1,TRBJ2-3,CASSSWTGMADTQYF,TGCGCCAGCAGCTCCTGGACAGGGATGGCAGATACGCAGTATTTT
NA,NA,TRBV5-1,TRBJ1-5,CASSFGPGGPQHF,TGCGCCAGCAGCTTTGGTCCGGGAGGGCCCCAGCATTTT
NA,NA,TRBV23-1,TRBJ1-2,CASTGHGYTF,TGCGCCAGCACAGGGCATGGCTACACCTTC
NA,NA,TRBV9,TRBJ2-3,CASSVESRGAPDTQYF,TGTGCCAGCAGCGTAGAGTCTCGGGGGGCCCCAGATACGCAGTATTTT
once,NA,TRBV4-1,TRBJ1-1,CASSLQGGTEAFF,TGCGCCAGCAGCCTGCAGGGAGGCACTGAAGCTTTCTTT
NA,TRBD1,TRBV28,TRBJ2-2,CASSWDRSTGELFF,TGTGCCAGCAGTTGGGACAGAAGCACCGGGGAGCTGTTTTTT
NA,TRBD1,TRBV19,TRBJ1-6,CASSIRGQGTFHPLHF,TGTGCCAGTAGTATAAGGGGACAGGGCACCTTTCACCCCCTCCACTTT
NA,NA,TRBV6-5,TRBJ1-1,CASSPLWGGTEAFF,TGTGCCAGCAGTCCTCTCTGGGGGGGCACTGAAGCTTTCTTT
NA,NA,TRBV30,TRBJ1-5,CAWSVGSNQPQHF,TGTGCCTGGAGTGTCGGGAGCAATCAGCCCCAGCATTTT
NA,TRBD1,TRBV5-4,TRBJ2-5,CASSLGTGLETQYF,TGTGCCAGCAGCTTGGGGACAGGGCTAGAGACCCAGTACTTC
NA,TRBD1,TRBV6-5,TRBJ1-2,CASSYSTGGYGYTF,TGTGCCAGCAGTTACTCGACAGGGGGCTATGGCTACACCTTC
NA,NA,TRBV6-1,TRBJ2-7,CASSEALREQYF,TGTGCCAGCAGTGAAGCGTTGCGTGAGCAGTACTTC